This T cell receptor beta chain is from a study of CD8+ T cells in alopecia areata. On the study more broadly: Patients in the treated group were given tofacitinib by mouth, 5 to 10 mg twice a day. Study findings and constraints: Sharing of TCR sequences between patients (possibly for HLA-related reasons) was less clear than in mice.

cDNA reverse transcribed from extracted RNA served as the sequencing template. Method: immunoSEQ multiplex PCR; TCRdb's copy keeps in-frame clones and lacks some. The data hold 95,000 to 110,000 clones, with 86% observed a single time. As to this clone: Its antigen is undetermined.

There are 16 residues in the CDR3. The V and J ends lost 2 bases and 4 bases respectively, with 16 bases between them. Germline loops: CDR1 SNHLY, CDR2 FYNNEI. Treatment here: oral pan-JAK inhibitor, 5-10 mg twice daily. The receptor's source is a human donor with alopecia areata. The input for sequencing was CD8+ T cells sorted from blood, taken between weeks 30 and 35, from a patient treated with tofacitinib. This chain links TRBV2 with TRBJ2-3, with D maybe TRBD1 (6 bases). The CDR3 protein is CASSERSRGIADTQYF. CDR3 in DNA: TGTGCCAGCAGTGAAAGGAGCAGGGGCATCGCAGATACGCAGTATTTT.